The 32 T cell receptor beta chains listed next were all sequenced from one sample in a study of CD8+ T cells in alopecia areata. Once RNA had been extracted, it was reverse transcribed into cDNA to act as the sequencing template. Some clones are missing from TCRdb's copy, which holds only in-frame ones; the method was immunoSEQ multiplex PCR. Of roughly 200,000 clones in the sample, almost 65% were seen once. The sample in question was CD4+ T cells sorted from blood, obtained at week 0. These receptors all come from a human donor with alopecia areata.

V usage is TRBV2 and J usage is TRBJ2-6; D is uncertain. Trimming took off 6 bases at V and 7 bases at J, with 16 bases between the two ends. The CDR3 contains 15 residues. Germline V gives CDR1 SNHLY, CDR2 FYNNEI. CDR3 bases: TGTGCCAGCAGACGACCGGCGACCGGAGCCAACGTCCTGACTTTC. It yields the protein CASRRPATGANVLTF.

This clone was seen once. J is TRBJ2-2 and V is TRBV2, with 8 nucleotides matching TRBD1. CDR1 is SNHLY, CDR2 FYNNEI, per germline. V shed 6 bases and J 6 bases; nucleotides not matched to a gene: 3. The CDR3 is made up of 13 amino acids. In nucleotides, the CDR3 is TGTGCCAGCAGGACAGGGGTCGCCGGGGAGCTGTTTTTT. It encodes CASRTGVAGELFF.

Only a few counts were recorded for this clone. J is TRBJ1-2 and V is TRBV7-2; 11 positions match TRBD1. CDR1 is SGHTA and CDR2 is FQGNSA in the germline V gene. The CDR3 has 15 residues. V lost 3 bases and J lost 8; bases outside the gene matches: 8. CDR3 amino acids: CASSFRTGGEIGYTF. CDR3 DNA sequence: TGTGCCAGCAGCTTTCGGACAGGGGGCGAGATAGGCTACACCTTC. The variable domain in full, completed from reference TRBV7-2 and TRBJ1-2, reads GAGVSQSPSNKVTEKGKDVELRCDPISGHTALYWYRQSLGQGLEFLIYFQGNSAPDKSGLPSDRFSAERTGGSVSTLTIQRTQQEDSAVYLCASSFRTGGEIGYTFGSGTRLTVV.

This chain connects TRBV29-1 to TRBJ2-3, with 8 bases aligning to TRBD1. Germline lookup yields CDR1 SQVTM and CDR2 ANQGSEA. The CDR3 length is 16 residues. With 1 base clipped from V and 0 bases from J, the junction kept 6 bases outside the gene matches. The CDR3 bases are TGCAGCGTTGAAGGTACGACAGGGGATAGCACAGATACGCAGTATTTT. Its translation: CSVEGTTGDSTDTQYF.

This rearrangement joins TRBV11-2 to TRBJ1-6; the D is unclear. This CDR3 region has 15 residues. V lost 5 bases to trimming and J lost 10 bases, with 18 bases between them. CDR1 is SGHAT, CDR2 FQNNGV, per germline. CDR3 sequence: CASSGWTGLGSPLHF. The CDR3, as DNA: TGTGCCAGCAGCGGATGGACCGGCCTGGGATCACCCCTCCACTTT.

V usage is TRBV15 and J usage is TRBJ1-2, with TRBD1 as a possible D gene (5 bases). Between the trimmed V and J ends, which lost 1 base and 0 bases, there was a span of 9 bases. The germline CDR1 and CDR2 sequences are LNHNV and YYDKDF (reference sequence). CDR3 length equals 15 residues. The CDR3 loop is CATSRGQGTNYGYTF. The CDR3 DNA follows: TGTGCCACCAGCAGAGGCCAGGGAACTAACTATGGCTACACCTTC.

The sample holds a few counts of this clone. CDR3 residues: CAWSVFSGGVDNEQFF. The CDR3 DNA sequence: TGTGCCTGGAGTGTATTTTCGGGGGGTGTAGACAATGAGCAGTTCTTC. The V call is TRBV30, the J call TRBJ2-1; 7 nucleotides agree with TRBD2. This CDR3 has 16 residues. V trimming: 0 bases; J trimming: 5 bases; junction bases outside the gene matches: 10. Germline V CDR1 and CDR2: GTSNPN, SVGIG (reference sequence).

This chain links TRBV7-8 with TRBJ2-5; D is unclear. Between the trimmed V and J ends, which lost 1 base and 4 bases, there was a span of 10 bases. CDR3 length: 14 residues. The germline gives CDR1 SGHVS, CDR2 FQNEAQ. The DNA of the CDR3 is TGTGCCAGCAGCTTAGTGGCGGCGATAGAGACCCAGTACTTC. This codes for CASSLVAAIETQYF. The full variable domain, rest sourced from reference TRBV7-8 and TRBJ2-5, is GAGVSQSPRYKVAKRGQDVALRCDPISGHVSLFWYQQALGQGPEFLTYFQNEAQLDKSGLPSDRFFAERPEGSVSTLKIQRTQQEDSAVYLCASSLVAAIETQYFGPGTRLLVL.

The chain has TRBV30 and TRBJ1-6; no clear D gene. The V and J ends lost 0 bases and 6 bases respectively, with 3 bases between them. The CDR3 length is 12 residues. The germline CDR1 and CDR2 sequences are GTSNPN and SVGIG (reference sequence). DNA for the CDR3: TGTGCCTGGAGTGTCGGTAATTCACCCCTCCACTTT. This codes for CAWSVGNSPLHF.

This chain links TRBV19 with TRBJ1-2; D gene unclear. The CDR3 runs 16 residues. The V and J ends lost 0 bases and 4 bases respectively, with 15 bases between them. Germline CDR1 LNHDA, CDR2 SQIVND (reference sequence). CDR3 sequence: CASSIDRVSRSYGYTF. The CDR3 DNA reads as TGTGCCAGTAGTATAGATCGCGTCTCTCGGAGCTATGGCTACACCTTC.

The count of this clone is one. The V gene is TRBV25-1, the J gene TRBJ1-6; TRBD1 is a possible D gene (5 bases). V lost 4 bases and J 7 bases, leaving 11 bases between the germline ends. The germline gives CDR1 MGHDK, CDR2 SYGVNS. This CDR3 is built from 14 residues. The CDR3 spells CASSGDRPNSPLHF. CDR3 DNA: TGTGCCAGCAGTGGGGACCGTCCGAATTCACCCCTCCACTTT.

For this clone: Other nucleotide sequences in the sample specify the same CDR3. CDR3 in DNA: TGTGCCAGCAGTTTACGAGGGGCCAGGACTGAAGCTTTCTTT. This encodes CASSLRGARTEAFF. J is TRBJ1-1 and V is TRBV27; the D gene is possibly TRBD1 (5 bases). Deletions cut 2 bases from V and 5 bases from J, with 12 bases between. CDR1 MNHEY and CDR2 SMNVEV come from the germline V gene (reference sequence). The CDR3 extends over 14 amino acids.

The chain joins TRBV14 to TRBJ2-2, with 7 bases that match TRBD1. The CDR3 spans 15 residues. V gave up 1 base and J gave up 3 bases; unmatched junction bases: 2. Germline CDR1 reads SGHDN; CDR2 reads FVKESK. Here the CDR3 DNA reads TGTGCCAGCAGCCAAGGACAGGGATACACCGGGGAGCTGTTTTTT. Translating it yields CASSQGQGYTGELFF. Full variable domain (missing parts from reference TRBV14 and TRBJ2-2): EAGVTQFPSHSVIEKGQTVTLRCDPISGHDNLYWYRRVMGKEIKFLLHFVKESKQDESGMPNNRFLAERTGGTYSTLKVQPAELEDSGVYFCASSQGQGYTGELFFGEGSRLTVL.

V gene TRBV30 combines with J gene TRBJ2-4, with D tentatively TRBD1 (5 bases). This CDR3 contains 14 residues. CDR1 is GTSNPN, CDR2 SVGIG, per germline (reference sequence). V lost 3 bases and J lost 0, with 9 bases in between. Here the CDR3 reads CAWRPGLAKNIQYF. The CDR3 nucleotides read TGTGCCTGGAGGCCAGGGTTAGCCAAAAACATTCAGTACTTC. Based on the CDR3 plus reference TRBV30 and TRBJ2-4, the full variable domain is SQTIHQWPATLVQPVGSPLSLECTVEGTSNPNLYWYRQAAGRGLQLLFYSVGIGQISSEVPQNLSASRPQDRQFILSSKKLLLSDSGFYLCAWRPGLAKNIQYFGAGTRLSVL.

The rearrangement joins TRBV2 to TRBJ2-7; a possible D gene is TRBD2 (5 bases). Trimming removed 5 bases from V and 6 bases from J, with 11 bases in between. Germline V CDR1 and CDR2: SNHLY, FYNNEI. The CDR3 sequence is 12 residues long. CDR3 sequence (DNA): TGTGCCAGCAGTTACCGGGGTGGCGAGCAGTACTTC. Translating gives CASSYRGGEQYF.

Comments on this clone: Distinct nucleotide sequences in the sample also encode this CDR3. The chain employs TRBV5-1 and TRBJ2-7; no firm D call. V gave up 1 base and J gave up 3 bases, with 5 bases separating them. CDR1 SGHRS and CDR2 YFSETQ come from the germline V gene. This CDR3 is 12 amino acids long. The CDR3 DNA reads as TGCGCCAGCAGCTTGTCAGGCTACGAGCAGTACTTC. It encodes CASSLSGYEQYF.

J is TRBJ2-1 and V is TRBV29-1; 7 nucleotides agree with TRBD1. The CDR3 has 13 residues. Germline V gives CDR1 SQVTM, CDR2 ANQGSEA. Trimming cost V 1 base and J 8 bases; bases outside gene matches: 5. The CDR3 loop is CSVEGRGRDEQFF. The CDR3 coding sequence is TGCAGCGTTGAAGGTAGGGGGCGGGATGAGCAGTTCTTC.

The table lists this clone with a count of one. This chain joins TRBV25-1 and TRBJ1-1; 7 bases match TRBD1. With 3 bases clipped from V and 0 bases from J, the junction kept 7 bases outside the gene matches. The V gene's germline CDR1 is MGHDK and CDR2 SYGVNS. This CDR3 contains 16 residues. The CDR3 spells CASSDWRQGVNTEAFF. CDR3 DNA sequence: TGTGCCAGCAGTGATTGGCGGCAGGGGGTGAACACTGAAGCTTTCTTT.

This clone appeared a single time. Other DNA sequences in the sample encode the same CDR3. J is TRBJ1-2 and V is TRBV29-1; D gene unclear. Trimming shortened V by 1 base and J by 9 bases, and 0 bases separated the two germline ends. Germline CDR1 reads SQVTM; CDR2 reads ANQGSEA. The CDR3 spans 8 residues. The CDR3 sequence: CSVEGYTF. The CDR3 DNA reads TGCAGCGTTGAAGGCTACACCTTC. Looking up the rest from reference TRBV29-1 and TRBJ1-2 gives the full variable domain: SAVISQKPSRDICQRGTSLTIQCQVDSQVTMMFWYRQQPGQSLTLIATANQGSEATYESGFVIDKFPISRPNLTFSTLTVSNMSPEDSSIYLCSVEGYTFGSGTRLTVV.

V and J are TRBV25-1 and TRBJ2-1; a possible D gene is TRBD2 (5 bases). The V end was cut by 3 bases, the J end by 6 bases, with 12 bases between. Germline V gene data show CDR1 as MGHDK and CDR2 as SYGVNS. The CDR3 has 14 residues. CDR3 region: CASSDPGISNEQFF. The DNA of the CDR3 is TGTGCCAGCAGTGACCCCGGGATCAGCAATGAGCAGTTCTTC.

This chain joins TRBV7-2 and TRBJ1-4, with 7 positions matching TRBD1. The germline V gene has CDR1 SGHTA and CDR2 FQGNSA. The CDR3 extends over 12 amino acids. V gave up 5 bases and J gave up 10 bases; unmatched junction bases: 4. CDR3 loop: CASSARTGKLFF. In DNA form, the CDR3 reads TGTGCCAGCAGCGCCCGGACAGGAAAACTGTTTTTT.

The chain links TRBV29-1 to TRBJ2-3, with 9 bases identical to TRBD1. Germline CDR1 reads SQVTM; CDR2 reads ANQGSEA. CDR3 length: 14 amino acids. The trim removed 2 bases at V and 6 bases at J, leaving 6 bases unmatched. This CDR3 reads CSVERQQGADTQYF. The CDR3 DNA reads TGCAGCGTTGAAAGGCAACAGGGGGCTGATACGCAGTATTTT.

The sample holds a few counts of this clone. The chain carries TRBV18 and TRBJ1-2, with a possible D match to TRBD1 (5 bases). Germline V lookup: CDR1 KGHSH, CDR2 LQKENI. This CDR3 is built from 15 residues. The ends were cut back, 0 bases at V and 6 bases at J, with 14 bases in the middle. CDR3 sequence: CASSPPGARDHGYTF. The CDR3 bases are TGTGCCAGCTCACCACCGGGCGCGAGGGACCATGGCTACACCTTC. The full variable domain, its missing parts supplied by reference TRBV18 and TRBJ1-2, is NAGVMQNPRHLVRRRGQEARLRCSPMKGHSHVYWYRQLPEEGLKFMVYLQKENIIDESGMPKERFSAEFPKEGPSILRIQQVVRGDSAAYFCASSPPGARDHGYTFGSGTRLTVV.

CDR3 DNA sequence: TGTGCCAGCAGCCGCGGAACGGACGATGAGCAGTTCTTC. Translated: CASSRGTDDEQFF. This rearrangement joins TRBV7-3 to TRBJ2-1; D ambiguous. The germline CDR1 and CDR2 sequences are SGHTA and FQGTGA. CDR3 length: 13 residues. Trimming took off 5 bases at V and 8 bases at J, with 13 bases between the two ends. The complete variable domain, with remaining parts taken from reference TRBV7-3 and TRBJ2-1, reads GAGVSQTPSNKVTEKGKYVELRCDPISGHTALYWYRQSLGQGPEFLIYFQGTGAADDSGLPNDRFFAVRPEGSVSTLKIQRTERGDSAVYLCASSRGTDDEQFFGPGTRLTVL.

A few counts support this clone. The rearrangement joins TRBV5-6 to TRBJ1-2; D is possibly TRBD1 (5 bases). This CDR3 spans 14 amino acids. V was clipped by 5 bases and J by 0 bases, with 11 bases between them. The germline V gene has CDR1 SGHDT and CDR2 YYEEEE. CDR3 DNA sequence: TGTGCCAGCAGGCCCGGGACCCCTAACTATGGCTACACCTTC. It codes for CASRPGTPNYGYTF.

This clone was counted a single time. The genes are TRBV30 and TRBJ2-1; 10 bases map to TRBD2. CDR1 is GTSNPN, CDR2 SVGIG, per germline (reference sequence). The CDR3 has 15 amino acids. The V and J ends lost 0 bases and 5 bases, in that order; junction bases with no gene match: 4. CDR3 sequence reads: CAWSVGSGGNNEQFF. The CDR3 DNA follows: TGTGCCTGGAGTGTAGGTAGCGGGGGGAACAATGAGCAGTTCTTC.

This chain links TRBV19 with TRBJ1-6; maybe TRBD1 (5 bases). Trimming took off 5 bases at V and 8 bases at J, with 10 bases between the two ends. CDR3 length: 13 residues. Per germline, CDR1 LNHDA and CDR2 SQIVND (reference sequence). The CDR3 loop is CASSSTRDSPLHF. The CDR3 bases are TGTGCCAGTAGTTCCACCAGGGATTCACCCCTCCACTTT.

This rearrangement joins TRBV5-1 to TRBJ2-5, with D uncertain. V lost 4 bases and J lost 2, with 9 bases in between. Germline V gene sequence: CDR1 SGHRS, CDR2 YFSETQ. CDR3 size: 13 residues. CDR3 residues: CASSPTGQETQYF. The CDR3 bases are TGCGCCAGCAGCCCCACTGGTCAAGAGACCCAGTACTTC.

The chain is built from TRBV29-1 and TRBJ2-1, with 7 bases matching TRBD1. CDR1 SQVTM and CDR2 ANQGSEA come from the germline V gene. The CDR3 has 14 amino acids. The CDR3 loop is CAGQERSSYNEQFF. The CDR3 DNA is TGCGCAGGACAGGAACGGAGCTCCTACAATGAGCAGTTCTTC.

The sample holds one count of this clone. V and J are TRBV5-1 and TRBJ1-2, with D perhaps TRBD1 (5 bases). CDR3 length equals 17 residues. Trimming cost V 3 bases and J 2 bases, with 20 bases left between them. Germline values: CDR1 SGHRS, CDR2 YFSETQ. The DNA for the CDR3 is TGCGCCAGCAGCTACTCTACCGCGGGGGTTTCGAACTATGGCTACACCTTC. Translated, it gives CASSYSTAGVSNYGYTF.

There are a few counts of this clone. This sequence joins TRBV4-3 and TRBJ2-3; 14 bases are shared with TRBD2. Per germline, CDR1 LGHNA and CDR2 YSLEER. The CDR3 sequence is 18 residues long. The V gene end was trimmed by 1 base and the J gene end by 3 bases; junction bases not matched to a gene: 6. Here the CDR3 reads CASSQASGTSGGTDTQYF. The CDR3 DNA reads TGCGCCAGCAGCCAAGCCTCCGGGACTAGCGGGGGAACAGATACGCAGTATTTT.

This clone was found a few times. The chain recombines TRBV7-2 with TRBJ1-2, with TRBD1 as a possible D gene (5 bases). The V gene lost 0 bases and the J gene lost 8 bases, with 10 bases spanning the gap. The length of the CDR3 is 13 residues. CDR1 and CDR2 (germline): SGHTA, FQGNSA. The CDR3 here is CASSLANKGGYTF. The CDR3 region has the DNA TGTGCCAGCAGCTTAGCTAACAAGGGGGGCTACACCTTC.